Shown below are 31 T cell receptor beta chains from a single sample sequenced in a study of T cell changes during pregnancy in multiple sclerosis. Libraries were prepared by immunoSEQ multiplex PCR; TCRdb keeps only in-frame clonotypes and omits some of them. The data hold about 94,000 clones, with 90% to 95% observed a single time. Sequenced material: peripheral blood, taken after pregnancy. The receptors stem from a female donor with multiple sclerosis, enrolled in a pregnancy study.

This rearrangement joins TRBV4-1 to TRBJ2-1; maybe TRBD2 (6 bases). The CDR3 loop spans 17 amino acids. V lost 4 bases and J 7 bases, leaving 23 bases between the germline ends. Germline-derived CDR1 and CDR2 are MGHRA and YSYEKL. DNA of the CDR3: TGCGCCAGCAGCCTGAGGCCGGGAGCGCCTCGGGGTAATGAGCAGTTCTTC. Translated, it gives CASSLRPGAPRGNEQFF.

The CDR3 reads CASSDLFGEPNTEAFF. For the CDR3, the DNA is TGTGCCAGCAGTGACCTTTTCGGGGAACCGAACACTGAAGCTTTCTTT. V is TRBV6-1 and J is TRBJ1-1; no definite D call. Germline V gene sequence: CDR1 MNHNS, CDR2 SASEGT. The ends were cut back, 3 bases at V and 1 base at J, with 15 bases in the middle. This CDR3 has 16 residues.

The chain carries TRBV10-3 and TRBJ2-1; D possibly corresponds to TRBD1 (5 bases). Trimming stripped 3 bases from V and 8 bases from J, with 20 bases between. The CDR3 is made up of 16 amino acids. Germline V gives CDR1 ENHRY, CDR2 SYGVKD. CDR3 in amino acids: CAISEREPGKGDEQFF. The DNA of the CDR3 is TGTGCCATCAGTGAAAGAGAACCCGGCAAAGGGGATGAGCAGTTCTTC.

With regard to this clone: The same CDR3 can be traced to other DNA sequences in this sample. V and J are TRBV19 and TRBJ1-1; 8 bases are a match to TRBD1. The CDR3 spans 14 residues. J was trimmed by 4 bases and V by 1 base; bases with no gene match: 2. Germline values: CDR1 LNHDA, CDR2 SQIVND (reference sequence). CDR3 residues: CASSIGTGSTEAFF. As DNA, the CDR3 is TGTGCCAGTAGTATAGGGACAGGGAGCACTGAAGCTTTCTTT.

The chain couples TRBV18 to TRBJ1-1; D possibly corresponds to TRBD1 (5 bases). The CDR3 consists of 16 residues. The V end lost 3 bases, the J end lost 0 bases, and 14 bases lay between the germline ends. The V gene's germline CDR1 is KGHSH and CDR2 LQKENI. The CDR3 DNA sequence: TGTGCCAGCTCACCCCGTGGACAAATCATGAACACTGAAGCTTTCTTT. It translates to CASSPRGQIMNTEAFF. The full variable domain, with the rest looked up from reference TRBV18 and TRBJ1-1, is NAGVMQNPRHLVRRRGQEARLRCSPMKGHSHVYWYRQLPEEGLKFMVYLQKENIIDESGMPKERFSAEFPKEGPSILRIQQVVRGDSAAYFCASSPRGQIMNTEAFFGQGTRLTVV.

The CDR3, as DNA: TGTGCCAGTAGCCCGACAGGCTATAGCAATCAGCCCCAGCATTTT. Translation gives CASSPTGYSNQPQHF. The chain uses TRBV19 and TRBJ1-5, with D possibly being TRBD1 (6 bases). V lost 6 bases to trimming and J lost 0 bases, with 12 bases between them. There are 15 residues in the CDR3. Germline-derived CDR1 and CDR2 are LNHDA and SQIVND (reference sequence).

This sequence joins TRBV15 and TRBJ2-5; 12 bases fit TRBD2. From germline, CDR1 is LNHNV and CDR2 YYDKDF (reference sequence). V gave up 0 bases and J gave up 4 bases; unmatched junction bases: 9. This CDR3 has 18 amino acids. CDR3 sequence reads: CATSRDLPTSGRLETQYF. In nucleotides, the CDR3 is TGTGCCACCAGCAGAGATCTCCCGACTAGCGGGAGATTAGAGACCCAGTACTTC.

CDR3 in DNA: TGTGCCACCAAGCTTCGGGTCTCCGGCAATCAGCCCCAGCATTTT. Its translation is CATKLRVSGNQPQHF. The rearrangement uses TRBV27 and TRBJ1-5; D is uncertain. The CDR3 length is 15 residues. Between the trimmed V and J ends, which lost 10 bases and 2 bases, there was a span of 18 bases. Per the germline V gene, CDR1 is MNHEY and CDR2 is SMNVEV (reference sequence).

V gene TRBV6-1 combines with J gene TRBJ1-2; maybe TRBD1 (6 bases). Germline CDR1 is MNHNS and CDR2 is SASEGT. V gave up 3 bases and J gave up 4 bases, with 15 bases separating them. CDR3 size: 15 residues. DNA of the CDR3: TGTGCCAGCAGTGATTGGACAGTGGGACGCTATGGCTACACCTTC. The encoded protein is CASSDWTVGRYGYTF.

V is TRBV15 and J is TRBJ2-1, with D tentatively TRBD2 (5 bases). This CDR3 contains 12 residues. Trimming pared 5 bases from V and 12 bases from J, leaving 14 bases between. Germline loops: CDR1 LNHNV, CDR2 YYDKDF (reference sequence). This CDR3 reads CATSGSSYGQFF. The CDR3 DNA is TGTGCCACCAGCGGGTCTAGCTACGGGCAGTTCTTC. The full variable domain, with the rest looked up from reference TRBV15 and TRBJ2-1, is DAMVIQNPRYQVTQFGKPVTLSCSQTLNHNVMYWYQQKSSQAPKLLFHYYDKDFNNEADTPDNFQSRRPNTSFCFLDIRSPGLGDTAMYLCATSGSSYGQFFGPGTRLTVL.

The chain couples TRBV5-4 to TRBJ1-3, with D unclear. V gave up 2 bases and J gave up 1 base, with 10 bases separating them. The CDR3 covers 15 residues. Per the germline V gene, CDR1 is SGHNT and CDR2 is YYREEE (reference sequence). The CDR3 coding sequence is TGTGCCAGCAGCTTTTTAGGAGGTTCTGGAAACACCATATATTTT. This gives the protein CASSFLGGSGNTIYF.

This clone was counted a single time. In nucleotides, the CDR3 is TGTGCCTGGAGTGTATTTAGCGGAGGACCCTACGAGCAGTACTTC. Residues: CAWSVFSGGPYEQYF. V and J are TRBV30 and TRBJ2-7, with D perhaps TRBD2 (6 bases). Looked up from germline, CDR1 is GTSNPN and CDR2 is SVGIG (reference sequence). V lost 0 bases and J lost 2, with 14 bases in between. The CDR3 consists of 15 residues.

The V call is TRBV7-2, the J call TRBJ2-1, with D perhaps TRBD1 (5 bases). Germline CDR1 SGHTA, CDR2 FQGNSA. V lost 4 bases to trimming and J lost 6 bases, with 13 bases between them. The CDR3 runs 14 residues. The CDR3 region is CASSYLQGGNEQFF. CDR3 bases: TGTGCCAGCAGCTACCTGCAGGGTGGCAATGAGCAGTTCTTC.

This clone was picked up one time. The genes are TRBV7-9 and TRBJ1-5; D uncertain. The CDR3 sequence is 12 residues long. Trimming left V 1 base short and J 5 bases short, with 3 bases between. Germline loops: CDR1 SEHNR, CDR2 FQNEAQ (reference sequence). For the CDR3, the DNA is TGTGCCAGCAGCTTAGGAGATCAGCCCCAGCATTTT. This encodes CASSLGDQPQHF.

The V gene is TRBV7-9, the J gene TRBJ2-1; D perhaps matches TRBD2 (5 bases). The CDR3 has 17 amino acids. In germline, CDR1 is SEHNR, CDR2 FQNEAQ (reference sequence). The V end lost 0 bases, the J end lost 7 bases, and 19 bases lay between the germline ends. CDR3 nucleotides: TGTGCCAGCAGCTTAGCTCGGGTGGGAGCGGAACTAAATGAGCAGTTCTTC. Translated, it gives CASSLARVGAELNEQFF. The full variable domain, with the rest looked up from reference TRBV7-9 and TRBJ2-1, is DTGVSQNPRHKITKRGQNVTFRCDPISEHNRLYWYRQTLGQGPEFLTYFQNEAQLEKSRLLSDRFSAERPKGSFSTLEIQRTEQGDSAMYLCASSLARVGAELNEQFFGPGTRLTVL.

The rearrangement joins TRBV9 to TRBJ2-1; 7 nucleotides agree with TRBD2. This CDR3 contains 16 residues. The V and J ends lost 3 bases and 7 bases, in that order; junction bases with no gene match: 13. Germline assignment: CDR1 SGDLS and CDR2 YYNGEE. The CDR3 reads CASSAGAGTTSNEQFF. CDR3 coding DNA: TGTGCCAGCAGCGCCGGGGCCGGGACTACCTCGAATGAGCAGTTCTTC.

This clone showed up just a few times. This chain joins TRBV6-4 and TRBJ2-3; 7 bases match TRBD1. CDR1 is MRHNA, CDR2 SNTAGT, per germline. V shed 8 bases and J 4 bases; nucleotides not matched to a gene: 6. The CDR3 totals 13 residues. For the CDR3, the DNA is TGTGCCAGCGGGGACAGTGGGTCAGATACGCAGTATTTT. It specifies CASGDSGSDTQYF.

The sample holds one count of this clone. The chain has TRBV27 and TRBJ1-6, with 10 bases aligning to TRBD1. The V gene's germline CDR1 is MNHEY and CDR2 SMNVEV (reference sequence). V lost 4 bases and J lost 0; bases outside the gene matches: 6. The CDR3 loop spans 18 amino acids. The CDR3 loop reads CASSWGQGKSSYNSPLHF. CDR3 in DNA: TGTGCCAGCAGTTGGGGACAGGGGAAGAGCTCCTATAATTCACCCCTCCACTTT.

The genes are TRBV6-1 and TRBJ2-2; 8 bases fit TRBD1. V shed 2 bases, J shed 7 bases, and the junction held 3 bases outside the gene matches. This CDR3 region has 14 residues. The germline V gene has CDR1 MNHNS and CDR2 SASEGT. CDR3 sequence reads: CASSETGGFGELFF. CDR3 sequence (DNA): TGTGCCAGCAGTGAAACAGGGGGTTTCGGGGAGCTGTTTTTT.

J is TRBJ1-1 and V is TRBV5-4, with 8 bases that match TRBD1. This CDR3 is built from 15 residues. V shed 3 bases, J shed 4 bases, and the junction held 8 bases outside the gene matches. Germline V gene lookup returns CDR1 SGHNT and CDR2 YYREEE (reference sequence). CDR3 in amino acids: CASSSRNTGGTEAFF. CDR3 DNA sequence: TGTGCCAGCAGCTCCCGCAATACAGGGGGCACTGAAGCTTTCTTT. Combining the CDR3 with reference TRBV5-4 and TRBJ1-1 gives the whole variable domain ETGVTQSPTHLIKTRGQQVTLRCSSQSGHNTVSWYQQALGQGPQFIFQYYREEENGRGNFPPRFSGLQFPNYSSELNVNALELDDSALYLCASSSRNTGGTEAFFGQGTRLTVV.

The sample holds one count of this clone. The chain uses TRBV6-5 and TRBJ1-1, with 7 bases lining up with TRBD1. J gave up 4 bases and V 0 bases, and 5 bases lay outside the gene matches. Germline CDR1 and CDR2: MNHEY and SVGAGI. This CDR3 has 15 residues. CDR3 in amino acids: CASSYSVTGTTEAFF. In nucleotides, the CDR3 is TGTGCCAGCAGTTACTCGGTGACAGGGACCACTGAAGCTTTCTTT.

The chain employs TRBV28 and TRBJ1-5; the match to TRBD1 covers 7 bases. Germline V gene sequence: CDR1 MDHEN, CDR2 SYDVKM. J was trimmed by 9 bases and V by 7 bases; bases with no gene match: 9. There are 13 residues in the CDR3. Here the CDR3 reads CASTKGALRPQHF. Here the CDR3 DNA reads TGTGCCAGCACCAAGGGGGCTCTCAGGCCCCAGCATTTT.

With regard to this clone: Compared with germline, one end of the junction differs, possibly owing to a read error. The chain joins TRBV7-2 to TRBJ2-2; D is uncertain. Looked up from germline, CDR1 is SGHTA and CDR2 is FQGNSA. The CDR3 extends over 14 amino acids. CDR3 sequence: CASSLGANTGELFF. CDR3 sequence (DNA): TGTGCCAGCAGTTTAGGAGCGAACACCGGGGAGCTGTTTTTT.

This sequence joins TRBV27 and TRBJ2-5; 7 bases line up with TRBD2. The length of the CDR3 is 13 residues. Germline CDR1 reads MNHEY; CDR2 reads SMNVEV (reference sequence). The V gene end was trimmed by 6 bases and the J gene end by 7 bases; junction bases not matched to a gene: 8. CDR3 loop: CASSLRLARTQYF. The DNA for the CDR3 is TGTGCCAGCAGCCTGCGACTAGCCCGGACCCAGTACTTC.

This rearrangement joins TRBV21-1 to TRBJ2-1; the table's TRBD1 call for D was not verified on the DNA. TRBV21-1 is assigned pseudogene status. The CDR3 sequence is 16 residues long. CDR3 in DNA: TGTGCCAGCAGCAAAATAGGGGACAGGGGTGCGACTGAGCAGTTCTTC. This encodes CASSKIGDRGATEQFF.

The V call is TRBV13, the J call TRBJ2-1, with 7 bases lining up with TRBD2. Per the germline V gene, CDR1 is PRHDT and CDR2 is FYEKMQ (reference sequence). V dropped 2 bases and J dropped 8; count of bases not matched to a gene: 15. The CDR3 consists of 17 residues. The CDR3 DNA follows: TGTGCCAGCAGCTTACGTAAGGGAGGGGACCCGTCCGATGAGCAGTTCTTC. This translates into CASSLRKGGDPSDEQFF.

The V and J genes are TRBV7-9 and TRBJ2-1; 8 positions agree with TRBD1. Germline lookup yields CDR1 SEHNR and CDR2 FQNEAQ (reference sequence). With 3 bases clipped from V and 6 bases from J, the junction kept 10 bases outside the gene matches. This CDR3 contains 16 residues. This CDR3 is CASSLTDRVGFNEQFF. As DNA, the CDR3 is TGTGCCAGCAGCTTGACGGACAGGGTGGGTTTCAATGAGCAGTTCTTC.

This chain links TRBV6-1 with TRBJ2-5, with 8 bases fitting TRBD1. CDR1 MNHNS and CDR2 SASEGT come from the germline V gene. The CDR3 sequence is 17 residues long. V was clipped by 2 bases and J by 0 bases; unmatched bases: 8. The CDR3 is CASSELATGEYQETQYF. The CDR3 DNA follows: TGTGCCAGCAGTGAATTGGCGACAGGGGAGTACCAAGAGACCCAGTACTTC.

The chain links TRBV6-1 to TRBJ2-7; D is possibly TRBD2 (5 bases). The germline V gene encodes CDR1 MNHNS and CDR2 SASEGT. V lost 11 bases and J lost 3, with 20 bases in between. There are 14 residues in the CDR3. The CDR3, as DNA: TGTGCCGCCTGCCCTTCCGGGGTCTACTACGAGCAGTACTTC. Its translation: CAACPSGVYYEQYF.

V gene TRBV18 combines with J gene TRBJ1-1; D remains ambiguous. The length of the CDR3 is 12 residues. The ends were cut back, 2 bases at V and 3 bases at J, with 4 bases in the middle. Germline assignment: CDR1 KGHSH and CDR2 LQKENI. This chain's CDR3 is CASSPFDTEAFF. Here the CDR3 DNA reads TGTGCCAGCTCACCATTCGACACTGAAGCTTTCTTT.

The chain combines TRBV4-1 with TRBJ2-5; no clear D. From germline, CDR1 is MGHRA and CDR2 YSYEKL. This CDR3 is built from 14 residues. V was shortened by 0 bases and J by 6 bases, with 11 bases between the two germline ends. CDR3 in DNA: TGCGCCAGCAGCCAAGATGTCAGAGGAAAGACCCAGTACTTC. Its translation is CASSQDVRGKTQYF.